These 18 T cell receptor beta chains share one sample of origin, sequenced in a study of blood T cell repertoires in COVID-19. Repertoires were generated with immunoSEQ multiplex PCR, while TCRdb's copy carries only in-frame clones and drops some. The sample shows around 64,000 clones, roughly 78% of them seen only once. The source material was peripheral blood. These receptor sequences come from a man aged 55-75 years with acute or convalescent COVID-19.

The rearrangement uses TRBV5-4 and TRBJ1-1; the D gene is possibly TRBD1 (6 bases). The V gene's germline CDR1 is SGHNT and CDR2 YYREEE (reference sequence). CDR3 length: 14 amino acids. The V end lost 6 bases, the J end lost 0 bases, and 12 bases lay between the germline ends. CDR3 loop: CASTQTGLNTEAFF. CDR3 in DNA: TGTGCCAGCACCCAGACAGGCTTGAACACTGAAGCTTTCTTT.

The chain is built from TRBV5-6 and TRBJ2-3; no clear D. CDR3 length: 13 residues. Germline CDR1 and CDR2: SGHDT and YYEEEE. Between the trimmed V and J ends, which lost 0 bases and 3 bases, there was a span of 5 bases. CDR3 sequence reads: CASSLERTDTQYF. Written as DNA, the CDR3 is TGTGCCAGCAGCTTGGAACGGACAGATACGCAGTATTTT.

The chain carries TRBV24-1 and TRBJ2-1; 13 nucleotides match TRBD2. This CDR3 contains 17 residues. J was trimmed by 0 bases and V by 4 bases; bases with no gene match: 2. CDR1 and CDR2 from the germline V gene are KGHDR and SFDVKD. The CDR3 protein is CATSERTSGSSYNEQFF. As DNA, the CDR3 is TGTGCCACCAGTGAAAGGACTAGCGGGAGCTCCTACAATGAGCAGTTCTTC.

This sequence joins TRBV6-5 and TRBJ2-7; 8 positions agree with TRBD2. V dropped 6 bases and J dropped 2; count of bases not matched to a gene: 3. The V gene's germline CDR1 is MNHEY and CDR2 SVGAGI. The CDR3 runs 13 residues. The DNA of the CDR3 is TGTGCCAGCAGCTATAGCGGGACCTACGAGCAGTACTTC. It is translated as CASSYSGTYEQYF.

J is TRBJ2-1 and V is TRBV4-3; TRBD2 matches at 11 bases. The germline V gene has CDR1 LGHNA and CDR2 YSLEER. Unmatched junction bases numbered 8, after V lost 1 base and J lost 9 bases. The CDR3 has 16 amino acids. CDR3 residues: CASSQVASGGHGEQFF. The CDR3 DNA reads as TGCGCCAGCAGCCAAGTAGCTAGCGGGGGGCACGGTGAGCAGTTCTTC.

The V and J genes are TRBV7-9 and TRBJ1-2; TRBD1 agrees at 7 bases. Germline CDR1 is SEHNR and CDR2 is FQNEAQ (reference sequence). CDR3 length equals 14 residues. V gave up 5 bases and J gave up 1 base; unmatched junction bases: 4. This CDR3 reads CASSPGQHNYGYTF. CDR3 DNA: TGTGCCAGCAGCCCGGGACAGCATAACTATGGCTACACCTTC.

The rearrangement uses TRBV18 and TRBJ1-1; tentatively, D is TRBD1 (6 bases). V was shortened by 3 bases and J by 8 bases, with 13 bases between the two germline ends. The CDR3 loop spans 13 amino acids. In germline, CDR1 is KGHSH, CDR2 LQKENI. CDR3 loop: CASSPERGGEAFF. The CDR3, as DNA: TGTGCCAGCTCACCGGAAAGGGGGGGAGAAGCTTTCTTT.

The V call is TRBV28, the J call TRBJ1-5, with 8 bases that match TRBD1. CDR3 length: 15 residues. Per germline, CDR1 MDHEN and CDR2 SYDVKM. Trimming removed 4 bases from V and 2 bases from J; junction bases left unmatched: 4. The CDR3, as DNA: TGTGCCAGCAGTTCCAGGGGGCTCGGCAATCAGCCCCAGCATTTT. The encoded protein is CASSSRGLGNQPQHF.

The V and J genes are TRBV24-1 and TRBJ2-3, with 8 bases fitting TRBD1. The CDR3 is 15 amino acids. V lost 7 bases, J lost 1 base, and 6 bases stayed unmatched. CDR1 is KGHDR, CDR2 SFDVKD, per germline. The CDR3 here is CATRGGTGRTDTQYF. The CDR3 nucleotides read TGTGCCACCAGAGGGGGGACAGGCCGCACAGATACGCAGTATTTT.

The chain employs TRBV6-5 and TRBJ2-7, with TRBD2 identical over 11 bases. Trimming removed 7 bases from V and 2 bases from J; junction bases left unmatched: 7. Germline V gives CDR1 MNHEY, CDR2 SVGAGI. The CDR3 spans 15 residues. This CDR3 reads CASMGRLAGTYEQYF. CDR3 coding DNA: TGTGCCAGCATGGGAAGACTAGCGGGGACCTACGAGCAGTACTTC.

The chain joins TRBV30 to TRBJ2-5; 13 bases are a match to TRBD2. V trimming: 0 bases; J trimming: 9 bases; junction bases outside the gene matches: 4. CDR1 is GTSNPN and CDR2 is SVGIG in the germline V gene (reference sequence). This CDR3 has 14 amino acids. This chain's CDR3 is CAWSVQLAGGAQYF. The CDR3 bases are TGTGCCTGGAGTGTACAACTAGCGGGAGGGGCCCAGTACTTC.

The gene calls are TRBV18 and TRBJ1-3, with D maybe TRBD1 (5 bases). Germline loops: CDR1 KGHSH, CDR2 LQKENI. The CDR3 loop spans 15 amino acids. Trimming pared 5 bases from V and 0 bases from J, leaving 11 bases between. CDR3 in DNA: TGTGCCAGCTCAATAGGGGAGGCCTCTGGAAACACCATATATTTT. Protein sequence: CASSIGEASGNTIYF.

In its sample, this clone was seen a few times. The chain couples TRBV5-6 to TRBJ1-5; weak D call: TRBD1 (6 bases). In germline, CDR1 is SGHDT, CDR2 YYEEEE. This CDR3 spans 13 amino acids. Between the trimmed V and J ends, which lost 0 bases and 9 bases, there was a span of 10 bases. In DNA form, the CDR3 reads TGTGCCAGCAGCTTGGGAAGGGGGAGGCCCCAGCATTTT. Translating gives CASSLGRGRPQHF. Full variable domain (remainder filled in from reference TRBV5-6 and TRBJ1-5): DAGVTQSPTHLIKTRGQQVTLRCSPKSGHDTVSWYQQALGQGPQFIFQYYEEEERQRGNFPDRFSGHQFPNYSSELNVNALLLGDSALYLCASSLGRGRPQHFGDGTRLSIL.

The gene calls are TRBV4-3 and TRBJ2-2, with TRBD2 identical over 7 bases. V lost 0 bases to trimming and J lost 6 bases; unmatched junction nucleotides: 7. The V gene's germline CDR1 is LGHNA and CDR2 YSLEER. This CDR3 region has 16 residues. The CDR3 DNA reads TGCGCCAGCAGCCAAGAAAATCCAGGGAGGGCCGGGGAGCTGTTTTTT. This sequence encodes CASSQENPGRAGELFF.

This clone has just a few counts. The chain links TRBV29-1 to TRBJ1-2; 9 bases map to TRBD1. Germline V gene data show CDR1 as SQVTM and CDR2 as ANQGSEA. The CDR3 length is 16 residues. With V trimmed by 6 bases and J by 7 bases, 18 bases remained unmatched. The CDR3 here is CSVRLGQTGGNGGYTF. Written as DNA, the CDR3 is TGCAGCGTCAGGCTTGGACAGACAGGGGGAAATGGTGGCTACACCTTC.

The chain joins TRBV7-8 to TRBJ2-4; 12 positions agree with TRBD1. CDR1 and CDR2 (germline): SGHVS, FQNEAQ. The ends lost 2 bases at V and 5 bases at J; junction bases unmatched: 10. This CDR3 is 18 amino acids long. CDR3 amino acids: CASSLPRDRGRMENIQYF. As DNA, the CDR3 is TGTGCCAGCAGCTTACCACGGGACAGGGGGCGAATGGAAAACATTCAGTACTTC. The full variable domain, rest sourced from reference TRBV7-8 and TRBJ2-4, is GAGVSQSPRYKVAKRGQDVALRCDPISGHVSLFWYQQALGQGPEFLTYFQNEAQLDKSGLPSDRFFAERPEGSVSTLKIQRTQQEDSAVYLCASSLPRDRGRMENIQYFGAGTRLSVL.

V gene TRBV4-2 combines with J gene TRBJ1-1; TRBD1 might be the D (6 bases). This CDR3 contains 16 residues. Germline V lookup: CDR1 LGHNA, CDR2 YNFKEQ. The V and J ends lost 3 bases and 6 bases respectively, with 20 bases between them. CDR3 coding DNA: TGTGCCAGCAGCCAGGCTGACAGGAGACTATACTCTGAAGCTTTCTTT. It translates to CASSQADRRLYSEAFF.

This clone showed up just once. The gene calls are TRBV2 and TRBJ1-1, with 9 positions matching TRBD1. Per the germline V gene, CDR1 is SNHLY and CDR2 is FYNNEI. The V segment lost 9 bases and the J segment 0 bases; nucleotides outside the gene matches: 2. The length of the CDR3 is 13 residues. The CDR3 reads CASHRGLNTEAFF. As DNA, the CDR3 is TGTGCCAGTCACAGGGGGCTGAACACTGAAGCTTTCTTT.